The subject of this entry is one T cell receptor beta chain. Antigen: not known. These data are taken from a study of vaccination and CD4 T cells after COVID-19. Study-level information: Median time from COVID diagnosis to post-COVID sampling was over 95 days (35 to 161).

This CDR3 is 13 amino acids long. In germline, CDR1 is SGHAT, CDR2 FQNNGV. Trimming pared 1 base from V and 6 bases from J, leaving 7 bases between. As to treatment: roughly ten-day PBMC culture with coronavirus spike peptide pools or control peptides (ViraFEST assay). Sequencing of the DNA from cultured CD4+ T cells was carried out with the Oncomine TCR Beta short-read assay. TCRdb re-called the PCR reads through MiXCR, storing one row per CDR3 protein. Among more than 20,000 distinct CDR3 sequences, over 40% were seen once, and the ten largest hold about 4.9%. The receptor was isolated from a human donor who had recovered from COVID-19. The chain links TRBV11-2 to TRBJ2-1, with D possibly TRBD1 on 6 matching bases. Sequencing used CD4+ T cells from blood, cultured in vitro. CDR3 residues: CASSLGTANEQFF. The CDR3 DNA follows: TGTGCCAGCAGCTTAGGGACAGCCAATGAGCAGTTCTTC.